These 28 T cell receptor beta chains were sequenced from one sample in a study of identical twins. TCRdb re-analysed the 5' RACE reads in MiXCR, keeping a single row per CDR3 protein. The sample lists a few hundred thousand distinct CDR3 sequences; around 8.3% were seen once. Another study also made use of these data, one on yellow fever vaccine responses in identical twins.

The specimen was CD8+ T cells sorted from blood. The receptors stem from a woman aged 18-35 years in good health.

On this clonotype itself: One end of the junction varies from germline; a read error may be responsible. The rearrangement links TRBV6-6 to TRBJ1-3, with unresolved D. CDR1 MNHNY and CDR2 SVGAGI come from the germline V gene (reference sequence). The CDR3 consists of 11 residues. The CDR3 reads CAVPEARSHGF. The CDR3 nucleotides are TGTGCCGTCCCCGAGGCCCGGTCCCATGGCTTT.

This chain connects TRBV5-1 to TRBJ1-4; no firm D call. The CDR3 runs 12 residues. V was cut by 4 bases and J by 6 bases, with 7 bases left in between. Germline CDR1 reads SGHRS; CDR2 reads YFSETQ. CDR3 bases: TGCGCCAGCAGCCAAGGAGATGAAAAACTGTTTTTT. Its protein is CASSQGDEKLFF. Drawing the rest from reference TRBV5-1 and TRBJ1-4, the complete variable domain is KAGVTQTPRYLIKTRGQQVTLSCSPISGHRSVSWYQQTPGQGLQFLFEYFSETQRNKGNFPGRFSGRQFSNSRSEMNVSTLELGDSALYLCASSQGDEKLFFGSGTQLSVL.

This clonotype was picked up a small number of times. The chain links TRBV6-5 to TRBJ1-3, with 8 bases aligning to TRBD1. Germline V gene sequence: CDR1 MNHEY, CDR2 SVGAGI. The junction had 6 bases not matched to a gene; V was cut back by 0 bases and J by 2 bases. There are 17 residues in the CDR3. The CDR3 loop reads CASSYSHRGTTGNTIYF. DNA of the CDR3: TGTGCCAGCAGTTACTCCCACAGGGGGACCACTGGAAACACCATATATTTT.

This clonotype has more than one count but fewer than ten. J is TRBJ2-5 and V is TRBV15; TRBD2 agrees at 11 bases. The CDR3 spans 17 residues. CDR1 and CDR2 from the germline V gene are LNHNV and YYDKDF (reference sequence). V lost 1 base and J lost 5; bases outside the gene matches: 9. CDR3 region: CATSRAGLAVRVETQYF. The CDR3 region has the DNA TGTGCCACCAGCAGAGCGGGACTAGCGGTTAGGGTGGAGACCCAGTACTTC.

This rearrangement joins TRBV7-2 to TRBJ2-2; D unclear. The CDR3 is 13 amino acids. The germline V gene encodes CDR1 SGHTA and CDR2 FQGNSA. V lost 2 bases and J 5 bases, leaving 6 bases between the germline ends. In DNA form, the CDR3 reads TGTGCCAGCAGCTTAATCGAAACCGGGGAGCTGTTTTTT. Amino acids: CASSLIETGELFF. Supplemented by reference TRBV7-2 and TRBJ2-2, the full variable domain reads GAGVSQSPSNKVTEKGKDVELRCDPISGHTALYWYRQSLGQGLEFLIYFQGNSAPDKSGLPSDRFSAERTGGSVSTLTIQRTQQEDSAVYLCASSLIETGELFFGEGSRLTVL.

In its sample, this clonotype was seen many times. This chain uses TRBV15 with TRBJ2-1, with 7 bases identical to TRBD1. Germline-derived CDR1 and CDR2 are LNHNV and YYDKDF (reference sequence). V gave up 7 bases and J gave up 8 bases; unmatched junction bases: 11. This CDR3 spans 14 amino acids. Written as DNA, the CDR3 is TGTGCCACCAACACAGGGGTCCGGGTCGATGAGCAGTTCTTC. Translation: CATNTGVRVDEQFF.

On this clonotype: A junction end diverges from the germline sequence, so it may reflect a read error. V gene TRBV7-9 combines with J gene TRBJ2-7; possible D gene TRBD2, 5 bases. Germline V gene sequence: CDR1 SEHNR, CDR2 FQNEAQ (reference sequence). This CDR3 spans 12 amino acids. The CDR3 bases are TGCACAACACTAGGGAGTCTGTACGAGCAGTACTTC. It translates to CTTLGSLYEQYF.

CDR3 in amino acids: CASSSRGGRDTETQYF. As DNA, the CDR3 is TGTGCCAGCAGCTCCCGGGGGGGGCGGGATACGGAGACCCAGTACTTC. This chain joins TRBV13 and TRBJ2-5; TRBD2 aligns across 8 bases. The CDR3 extends over 16 amino acids. Germline V gene sequence: CDR1 PRHDT, CDR2 FYEKMQ (reference sequence). V shed 4 bases and J 5 bases; nucleotides not matched to a gene: 12.

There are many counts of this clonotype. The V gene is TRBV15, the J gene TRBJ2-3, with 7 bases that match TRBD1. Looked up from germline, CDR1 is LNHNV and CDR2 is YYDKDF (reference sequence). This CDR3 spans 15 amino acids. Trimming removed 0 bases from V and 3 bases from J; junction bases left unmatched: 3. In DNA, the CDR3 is TGTGCCACCAGCAGAGAAGCAGGGGGTACAGATACGCAGTATTTT. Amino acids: CATSREAGGTDTQYF.

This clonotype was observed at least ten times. In nucleotides, the CDR3 is TGCAGCGTCCCCGACGACAACGGGGGGCAGTACTTC. Encoded protein: CSVPDDNGGQYF. This chain joins TRBV29-1 and TRBJ2-7; tentatively, D is TRBD2 (6 bases). From germline, CDR1 is SQVTM and CDR2 ANQGSEA. CDR3 size: 12 residues. Trimming took off 6 bases at V and 9 bases at J, with 18 bases between the two ends.

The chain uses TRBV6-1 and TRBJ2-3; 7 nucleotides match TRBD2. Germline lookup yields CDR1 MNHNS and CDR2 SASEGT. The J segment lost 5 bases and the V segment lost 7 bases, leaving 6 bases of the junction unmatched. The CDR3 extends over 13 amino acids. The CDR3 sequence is CASTPWEGDTQYF. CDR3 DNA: TGTGCCAGCACCCCCTGGGAGGGAGATACGCAGTATTTT.

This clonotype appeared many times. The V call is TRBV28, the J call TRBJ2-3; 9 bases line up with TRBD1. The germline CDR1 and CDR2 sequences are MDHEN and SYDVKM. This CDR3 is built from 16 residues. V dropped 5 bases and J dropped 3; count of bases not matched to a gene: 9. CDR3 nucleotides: TGTGCCAGCAGTCCTGTCCCGGGACAGGGAACAGATACGCAGTATTTT. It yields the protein CASSPVPGQGTDTQYF.

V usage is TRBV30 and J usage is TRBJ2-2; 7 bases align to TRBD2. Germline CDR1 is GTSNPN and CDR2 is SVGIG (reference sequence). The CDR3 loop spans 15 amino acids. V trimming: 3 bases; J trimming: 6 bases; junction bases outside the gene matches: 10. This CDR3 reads CAWRRMGGAAGELFF. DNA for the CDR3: TGTGCCTGGAGAAGGATGGGAGGGGCGGCCGGGGAGCTGTTTTTT.

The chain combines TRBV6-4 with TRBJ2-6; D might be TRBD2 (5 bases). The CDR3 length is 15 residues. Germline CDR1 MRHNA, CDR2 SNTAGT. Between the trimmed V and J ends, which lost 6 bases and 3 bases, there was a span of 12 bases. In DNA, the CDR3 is TGTGCCAGCAGCGGGCACGGGGATGGGGCCAACGTCCTGACTTTC. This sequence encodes CASSGHGDGANVLTF.

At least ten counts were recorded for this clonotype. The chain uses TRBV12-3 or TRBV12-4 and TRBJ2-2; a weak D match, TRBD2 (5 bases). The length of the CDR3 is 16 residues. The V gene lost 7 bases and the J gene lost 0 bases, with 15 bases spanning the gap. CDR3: CASNFGLTPNTGELFF. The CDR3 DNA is TGTGCCAGCAATTTCGGACTTACCCCGAACACCGGGGAGCTGTTTTTT.

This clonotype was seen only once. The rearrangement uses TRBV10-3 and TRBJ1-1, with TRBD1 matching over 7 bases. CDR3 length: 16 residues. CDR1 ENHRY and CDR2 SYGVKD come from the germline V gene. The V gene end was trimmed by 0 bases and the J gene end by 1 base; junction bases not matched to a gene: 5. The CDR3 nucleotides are TGTGCCATCAGTGAGTCGAGTAGGGGGCCGAACACTGAAGCTTTCTTT. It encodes CAISESSRGPNTEAFF.

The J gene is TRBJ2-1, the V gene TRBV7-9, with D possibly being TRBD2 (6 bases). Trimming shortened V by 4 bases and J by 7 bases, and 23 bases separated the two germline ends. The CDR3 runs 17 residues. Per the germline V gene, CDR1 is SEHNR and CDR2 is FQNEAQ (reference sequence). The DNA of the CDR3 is TGTGCCAGCAGCTCAATTTCGGACGCACGGAGGGCAAATGAGCAGTTCTTC. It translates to CASSSISDARRANEQFF.

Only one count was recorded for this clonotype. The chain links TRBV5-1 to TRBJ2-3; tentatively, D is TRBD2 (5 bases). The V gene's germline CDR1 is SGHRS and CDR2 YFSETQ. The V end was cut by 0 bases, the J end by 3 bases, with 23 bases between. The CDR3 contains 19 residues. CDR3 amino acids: CASSLAFIGNEGVTDTQYF. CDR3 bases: TGCGCCAGCAGCTTGGCCTTTATAGGGAATGAGGGTGTAACAGATACGCAGTATTTT.

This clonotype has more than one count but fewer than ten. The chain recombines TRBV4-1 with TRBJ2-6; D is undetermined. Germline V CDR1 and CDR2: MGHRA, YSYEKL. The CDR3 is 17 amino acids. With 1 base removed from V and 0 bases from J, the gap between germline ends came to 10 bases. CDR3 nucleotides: TGCGCCAGCAGCCAAGGATTTGGAAGCTCTGGGGCCAACGTCCTGACTTTC. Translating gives CASSQGFGSSGANVLTF.

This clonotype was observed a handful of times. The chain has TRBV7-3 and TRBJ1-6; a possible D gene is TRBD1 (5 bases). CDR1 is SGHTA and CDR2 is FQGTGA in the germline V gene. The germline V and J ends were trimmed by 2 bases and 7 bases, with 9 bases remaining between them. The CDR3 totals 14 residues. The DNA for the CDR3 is TGTGCCAGCAGCTTAGGGGGGATCAATTCACCCCTCCACTTT. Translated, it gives CASSLGGINSPLHF. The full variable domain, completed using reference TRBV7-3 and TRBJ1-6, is GAGVSQTPSNKVTEKGKYVELRCDPISGHTALYWYRQSLGQGPEFLIYFQGTGAADDSGLPNDRFFAVRPEGSVSTLKIQRTERGDSAVYLCASSLGGINSPLHFGNGTRLTVT.

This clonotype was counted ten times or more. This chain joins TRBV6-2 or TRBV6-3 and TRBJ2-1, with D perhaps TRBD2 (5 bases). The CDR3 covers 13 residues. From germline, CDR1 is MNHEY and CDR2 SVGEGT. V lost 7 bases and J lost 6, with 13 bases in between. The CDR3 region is CASIPAEFNEQFF. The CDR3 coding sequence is TGTGCCAGCATCCCAGCGGAGTTCAATGAGCAGTTCTTC.

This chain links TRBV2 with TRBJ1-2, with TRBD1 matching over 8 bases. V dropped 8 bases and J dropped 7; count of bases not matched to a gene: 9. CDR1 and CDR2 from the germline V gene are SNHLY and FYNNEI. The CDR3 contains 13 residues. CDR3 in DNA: TGTGCCAGCTGGACAGGGTCTTATGGTGGCTACACCTTC. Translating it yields CASWTGSYGGYTF.

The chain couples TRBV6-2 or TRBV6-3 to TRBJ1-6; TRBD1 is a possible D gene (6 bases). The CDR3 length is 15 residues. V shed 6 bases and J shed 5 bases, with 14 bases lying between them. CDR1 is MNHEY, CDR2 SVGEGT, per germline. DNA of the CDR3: TGTGCCAGCAGCCCAGCGGGGGCGGATAATTCACCCCTCCACTTT. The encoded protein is CASSPAGADNSPLHF.

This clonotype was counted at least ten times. In nucleotides, the CDR3 is TGCGCCAGCAGCTACCCAGGGTACAATGAGCAGTTCTTC. Its translation: CASSYPGYNEQFF. The chain links TRBV5-1 to TRBJ2-1; D is possibly TRBD1 (5 bases). The CDR3 is 13 amino acids. Looked up from germline, CDR1 is SGHRS and CDR2 is YFSETQ. Deletions cut 3 bases from V and 4 bases from J, with 8 bases between.

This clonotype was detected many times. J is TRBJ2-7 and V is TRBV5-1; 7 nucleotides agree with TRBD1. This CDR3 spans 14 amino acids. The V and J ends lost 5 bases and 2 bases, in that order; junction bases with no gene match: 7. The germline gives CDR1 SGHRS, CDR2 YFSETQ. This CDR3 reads CASRDTGDPYEQYF. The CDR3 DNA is TGCGCCAGCAGAGATACAGGGGATCCCTACGAGCAGTACTTC.

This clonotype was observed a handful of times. The CDR3 DNA follows: TGTGCCAGCAGTCTTAGGGACAGGGAAATCTACGAGCAGTACTTC. Amino acid sequence: CASSLRDREIYEQYF. The V and J genes are TRBV28 and TRBJ2-7, with 9 bases matching TRBD1. This CDR3 is built from 15 residues. Per the germline V gene, CDR1 is MDHEN and CDR2 is SYDVKM. With V trimmed by 5 bases and J by 3 bases, 8 bases remained unmatched.

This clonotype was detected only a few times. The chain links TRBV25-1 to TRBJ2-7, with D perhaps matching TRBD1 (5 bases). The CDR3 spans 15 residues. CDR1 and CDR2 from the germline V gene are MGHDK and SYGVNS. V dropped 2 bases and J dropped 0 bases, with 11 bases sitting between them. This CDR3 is CASSEAGASSYEQYF. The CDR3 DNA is TGTGCCAGCAGTGAAGCTGGGGCTAGCTCCTACGAGCAGTACTTC.

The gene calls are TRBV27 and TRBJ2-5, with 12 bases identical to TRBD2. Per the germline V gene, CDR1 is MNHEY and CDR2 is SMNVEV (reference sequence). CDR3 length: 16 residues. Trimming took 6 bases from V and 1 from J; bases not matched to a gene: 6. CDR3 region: CASSPPSGRAQETQYF. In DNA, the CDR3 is TGTGCCAGCAGCCCCCCTAGCGGGAGGGCCCAAGAGACCCAGTACTTC.